One T cell receptor beta chain is described in this entry. The antigen remains undetermined. The CDR3 length is 12 residues. With V trimmed by 5 bases and J by 8 bases, 5 bases remained unmatched. CDR1 LGHDT and CDR2 YNNKEL come from the germline V gene (reference sequence). The record originates from a study of Ad26.COV2.S vaccination and SARS-CoV-2 variants. Turning to the study itself: Donor was one of the participants in the Ad26.COV2.S arm of the COV1001 trial. Once, or twice with 56 days between doses, Ad26.COV2.S was given intramuscularly.

Indicated treatment: about 20 received Ad26.COV2.S at low or high dose, single or two shots; roughly five received placebo; per-sample allocation not given. The samples were gathered on day 63 after the first injection of vaccine or placebo. Clones were read by immunoSEQ multiplex PCR, and TCRdb kept only the in-frame ones, dropping some. Here the sample spans 250,000 or so clones, 70% to 90% being singletons. Findings of the study overall: Comparability of non-spike TCR breadth was observed across vaccine and placebo recipients.

The chain couples TRBV3-1 (or the pseudogene TRBV3-2) to TRBJ1-2, with 7 bases identical to TRBD1. This sequence was found in a person between 18 and 65 years old who received the Ad26.COV2.S COVID-19 vaccine or a placebo. Material: peripheral blood, obtained in a trial of Ad26.COV2.S vaccine versus placebo. CDR3 nucleotide sequence: TGTGCCAGCAGCACTACAGGGGTGGGCTACACCTTC. Its protein product is CASSTTGVGYTF.